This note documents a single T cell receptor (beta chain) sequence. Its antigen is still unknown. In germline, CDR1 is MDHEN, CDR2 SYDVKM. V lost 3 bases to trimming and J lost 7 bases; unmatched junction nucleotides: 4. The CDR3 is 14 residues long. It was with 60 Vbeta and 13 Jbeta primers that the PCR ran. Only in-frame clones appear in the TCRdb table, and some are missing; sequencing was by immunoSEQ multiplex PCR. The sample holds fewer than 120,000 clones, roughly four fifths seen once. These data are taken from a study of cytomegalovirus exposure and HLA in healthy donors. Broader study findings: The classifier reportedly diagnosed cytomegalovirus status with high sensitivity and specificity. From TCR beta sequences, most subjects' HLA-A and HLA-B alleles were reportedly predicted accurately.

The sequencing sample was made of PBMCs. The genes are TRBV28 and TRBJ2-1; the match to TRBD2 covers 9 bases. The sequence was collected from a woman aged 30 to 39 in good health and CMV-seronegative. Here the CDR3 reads CASSFAGGQNEQFF. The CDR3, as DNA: TGTGCCAGCAGTTTTGCGGGGGGGCAAAATGAGCAGTTCTTC.